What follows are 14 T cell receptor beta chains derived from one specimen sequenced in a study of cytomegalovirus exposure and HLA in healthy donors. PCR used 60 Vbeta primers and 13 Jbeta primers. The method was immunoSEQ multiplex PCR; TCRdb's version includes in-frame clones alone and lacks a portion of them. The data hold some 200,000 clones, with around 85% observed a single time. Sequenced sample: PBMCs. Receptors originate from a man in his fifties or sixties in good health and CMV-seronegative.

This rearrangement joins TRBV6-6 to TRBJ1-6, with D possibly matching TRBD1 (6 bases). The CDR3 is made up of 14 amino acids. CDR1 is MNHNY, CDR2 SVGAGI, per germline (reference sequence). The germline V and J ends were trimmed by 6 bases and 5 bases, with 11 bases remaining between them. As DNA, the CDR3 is TGTGCCAGCAGCCGGGACAATCATAATTCACCCCTCCACTTT. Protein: CASSRDNHNSPLHF.

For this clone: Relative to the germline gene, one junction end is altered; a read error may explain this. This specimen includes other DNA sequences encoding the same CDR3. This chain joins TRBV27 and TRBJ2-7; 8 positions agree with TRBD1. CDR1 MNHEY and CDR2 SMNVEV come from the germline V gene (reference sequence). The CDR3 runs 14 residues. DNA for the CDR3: TGTGCCAGCAAGCCGGGACAGGAAACCTATGAGCAGTACTTC. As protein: CASKPGQETYEQYF.

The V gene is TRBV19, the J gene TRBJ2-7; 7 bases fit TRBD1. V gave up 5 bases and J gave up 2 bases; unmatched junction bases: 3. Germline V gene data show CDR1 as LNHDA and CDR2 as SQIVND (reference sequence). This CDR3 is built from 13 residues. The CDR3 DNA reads TGTGCCAGTAGTCAAGGGACAGCCTACGAGCAGTACTTC. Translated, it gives CASSQGTAYEQYF.

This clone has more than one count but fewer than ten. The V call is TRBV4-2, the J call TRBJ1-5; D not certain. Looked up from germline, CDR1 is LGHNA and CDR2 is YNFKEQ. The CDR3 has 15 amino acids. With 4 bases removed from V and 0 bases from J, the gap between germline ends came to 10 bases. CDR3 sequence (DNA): TGTGCCAGCAGCCTGACATGGAATAGCAATCAGCCCCAGCATTTT. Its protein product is CASSLTWNSNQPQHF.

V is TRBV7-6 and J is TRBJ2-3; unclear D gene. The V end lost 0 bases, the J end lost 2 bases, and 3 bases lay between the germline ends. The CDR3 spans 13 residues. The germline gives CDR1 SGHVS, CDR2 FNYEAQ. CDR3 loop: CASSLAYTDTQYF. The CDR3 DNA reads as TGTGCCAGCAGCTTAGCTTACACAGATACGCAGTATTTT.

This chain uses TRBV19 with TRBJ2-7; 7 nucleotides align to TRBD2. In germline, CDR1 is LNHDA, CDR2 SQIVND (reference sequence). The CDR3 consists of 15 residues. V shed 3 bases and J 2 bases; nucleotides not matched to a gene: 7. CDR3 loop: CASSIGSGPPYEQYF. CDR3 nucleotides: TGTGCCAGTAGTATTGGTAGCGGGCCCCCCTACGAGCAGTACTTC. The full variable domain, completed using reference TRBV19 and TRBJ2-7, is DGGITQSPKYLFRKEGQNVTLSCEQNLNHDAMYWYRQDPGQGLRLIYYSQIVNDFQKGDIAEGYSVSREKKESFPLTVTSAQKNPTAFYLCASSIGSGPPYEQYFGPGTRLTVT.

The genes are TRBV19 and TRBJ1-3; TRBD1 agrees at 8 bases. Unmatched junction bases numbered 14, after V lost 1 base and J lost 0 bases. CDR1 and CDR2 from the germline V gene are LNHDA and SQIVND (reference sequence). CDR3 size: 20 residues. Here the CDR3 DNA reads TGTGCCAGTAGTATAGCCTGGACAGGGCGTCTAGATAGCTCTGGAAACACCATATATTTT. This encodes CASSIAWTGRLDSSGNTIYF.

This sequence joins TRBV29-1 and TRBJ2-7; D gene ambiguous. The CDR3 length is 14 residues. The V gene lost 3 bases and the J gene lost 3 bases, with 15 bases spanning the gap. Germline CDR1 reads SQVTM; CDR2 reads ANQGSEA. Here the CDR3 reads CSVEGPGPDYEQYF. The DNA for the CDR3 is TGCAGCGTTGAGGGCCCTGGCCCCGACTACGAGCAGTACTTC.

The CDR3 sequence: CASPLSRGSYNEQFF. In DNA form, the CDR3 reads TGTGCCAGCCCCCTTTCCAGGGGCTCCTACAATGAGCAGTTCTTC. The V gene is TRBV21-1, the J gene TRBJ2-1; the listed D gene, TRBD1, was not tested against the DNA. TRBV21-1 is recorded as a pseudogene. This CDR3 spans 15 amino acids.

CDR3 region: CATSEGTSGRQETQYF. In DNA, the CDR3 is TGTGCCACCAGCGAGGGGACTAGCGGGAGACAAGAGACCCAGTACTTC. The V and J genes are TRBV15 and TRBJ2-5; 14 bases map to TRBD2. The CDR3 sequence is 16 residues long. Trimming removed 5 bases from V and 2 bases from J; junction bases left unmatched: 4. Germline CDR1 reads LNHNV; CDR2 reads YYDKDF (reference sequence).

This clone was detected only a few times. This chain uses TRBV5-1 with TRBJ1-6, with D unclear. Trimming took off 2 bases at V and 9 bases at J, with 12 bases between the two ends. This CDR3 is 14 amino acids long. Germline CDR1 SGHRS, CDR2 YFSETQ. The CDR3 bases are TGCGCCAGCAGCTTAAGCGGGGAGACTTCACCCCTCCACTTT. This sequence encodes CASSLSGETSPLHF.

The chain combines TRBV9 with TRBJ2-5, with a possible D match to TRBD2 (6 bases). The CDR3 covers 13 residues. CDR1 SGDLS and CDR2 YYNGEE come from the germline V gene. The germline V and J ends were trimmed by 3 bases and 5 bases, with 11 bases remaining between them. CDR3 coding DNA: TGTGCCAGCAGCGGAACTAGCAGGGAGACCCAGTACTTC. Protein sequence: CASSGTSRETQYF.

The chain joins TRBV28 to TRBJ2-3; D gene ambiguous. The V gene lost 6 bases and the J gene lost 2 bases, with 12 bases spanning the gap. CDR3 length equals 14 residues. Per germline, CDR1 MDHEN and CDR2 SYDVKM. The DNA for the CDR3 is TGTGCCAGCAGCTCCTCGTGGGCCACAGATACGCAGTATTTT. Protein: CASSSSWATDTQYF.

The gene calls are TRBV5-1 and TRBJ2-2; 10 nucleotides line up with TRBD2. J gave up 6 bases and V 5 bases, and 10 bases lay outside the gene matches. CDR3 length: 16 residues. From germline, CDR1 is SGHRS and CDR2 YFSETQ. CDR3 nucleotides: TGCGCCAGCAGTTCCCCCACTAGCGGGATTTCCGGGGAGCTGTTTTTT. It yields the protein CASSSPTSGISGELFF. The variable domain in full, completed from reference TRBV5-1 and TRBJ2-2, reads KAGVTQTPRYLIKTRGQQVTLSCSPISGHRSVSWYQQTPGQGLQFLFEYFSETQRNKGNFPGRFSGRQFSNSRSEMNVSTLELGDSALYLCASSSPTSGISGELFFGEGSRLTVL.